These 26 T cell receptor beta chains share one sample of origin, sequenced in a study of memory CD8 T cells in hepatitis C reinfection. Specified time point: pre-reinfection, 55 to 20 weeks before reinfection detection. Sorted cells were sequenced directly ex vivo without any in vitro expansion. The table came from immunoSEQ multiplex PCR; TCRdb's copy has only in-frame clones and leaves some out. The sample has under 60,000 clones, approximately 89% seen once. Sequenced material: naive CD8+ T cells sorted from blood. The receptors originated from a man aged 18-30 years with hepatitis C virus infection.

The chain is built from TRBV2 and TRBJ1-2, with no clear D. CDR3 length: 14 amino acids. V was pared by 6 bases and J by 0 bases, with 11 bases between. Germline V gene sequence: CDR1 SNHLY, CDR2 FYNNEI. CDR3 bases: TGTGCCAGCAGAATCTCGGGAGCTAACTATGGCTACACCTTC. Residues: CASRISGANYGYTF.

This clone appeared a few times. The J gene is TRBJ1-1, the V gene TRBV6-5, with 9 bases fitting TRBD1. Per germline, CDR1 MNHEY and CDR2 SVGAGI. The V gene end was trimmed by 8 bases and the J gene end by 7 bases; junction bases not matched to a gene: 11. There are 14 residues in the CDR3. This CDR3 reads CASSRQGESLEAFF. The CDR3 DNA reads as TGTGCCAGCTCCAGACAGGGGGAAAGCCTTGAAGCTTTCTTT.

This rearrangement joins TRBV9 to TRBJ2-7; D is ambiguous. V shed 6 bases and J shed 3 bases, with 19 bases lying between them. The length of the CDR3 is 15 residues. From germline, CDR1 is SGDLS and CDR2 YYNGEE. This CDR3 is CASKHCRPENYEQYF. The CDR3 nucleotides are TGTGCCAGCAAGCATTGCAGGCCCGAGAACTACGAGCAGTACTTC.

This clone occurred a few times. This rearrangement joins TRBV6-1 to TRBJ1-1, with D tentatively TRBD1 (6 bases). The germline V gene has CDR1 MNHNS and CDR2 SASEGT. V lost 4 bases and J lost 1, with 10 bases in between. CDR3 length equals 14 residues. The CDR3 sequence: CASSGRTANTEAFF. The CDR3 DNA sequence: TGTGCCAGCAGTGGCCGGACAGCGAACACTGAAGCTTTCTTT.

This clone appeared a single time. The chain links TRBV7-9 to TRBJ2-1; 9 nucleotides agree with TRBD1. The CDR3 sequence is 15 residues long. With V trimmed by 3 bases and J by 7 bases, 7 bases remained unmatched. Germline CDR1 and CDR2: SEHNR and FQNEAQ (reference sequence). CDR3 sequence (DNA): TGTGCCAGCAGCTTCGGGACAGGGCTGGGAAATGAGCAGTTCTTC. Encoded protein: CASSFGTGLGNEQFF. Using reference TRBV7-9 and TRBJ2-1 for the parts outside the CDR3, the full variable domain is DTGVSQNPRHKITKRGQNVTFRCDPISEHNRLYWYRQTLGQGPEFLTYFQNEAQLEKSRLLSDRFSAERPKGSFSTLEIQRTEQGDSAMYLCASSFGTGLGNEQFFGPGTRLTVL.

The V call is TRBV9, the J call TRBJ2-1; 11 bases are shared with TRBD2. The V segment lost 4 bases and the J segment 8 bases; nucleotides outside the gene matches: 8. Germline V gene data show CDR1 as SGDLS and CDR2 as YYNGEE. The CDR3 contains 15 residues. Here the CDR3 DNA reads TGTGCCAGCAGCCTTAGCGGGGGGGGTGGGGATGAGCAGTTCTTC. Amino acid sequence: CASSLSGGGGDEQFF.

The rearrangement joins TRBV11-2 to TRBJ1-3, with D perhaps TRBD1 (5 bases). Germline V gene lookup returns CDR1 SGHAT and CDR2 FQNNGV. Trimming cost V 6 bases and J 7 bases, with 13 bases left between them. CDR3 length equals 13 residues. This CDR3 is CASRGRGGNTIYF. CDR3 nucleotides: TGTGCCAGCAGGGGCCGGGGGGGGAACACCATATATTTT. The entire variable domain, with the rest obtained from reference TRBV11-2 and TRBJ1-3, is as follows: EAGVAQSPRYKIIEKRQSVAFWCNPISGHATLYWYQQILGQGPKLLIQFQNNGVVDDSQLPKDRFSAERLKGVDSTLKIQPAKLEDSAVYLCASRGRGGNTIYFGEGSWLTVV.

The CDR3 DNA reads as TGCGCCAGCAGTGAGTCCACAGGCACAGATACGCAGTATTTT. Encoded protein: CASSESTGTDTQYF. The chain employs TRBV10-1 and TRBJ2-3; no clear D gene. In germline, CDR1 is WNHNN, CDR2 SYGVQD (reference sequence). V was pared by 0 bases and J by 1 base, with 5 bases between. There are 14 residues in the CDR3.

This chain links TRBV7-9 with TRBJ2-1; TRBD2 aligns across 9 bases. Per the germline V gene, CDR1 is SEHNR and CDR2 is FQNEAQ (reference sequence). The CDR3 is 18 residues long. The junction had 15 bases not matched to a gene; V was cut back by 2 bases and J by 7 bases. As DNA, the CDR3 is TGTGCCAGCAGCTTATTATTCCCGCGGGAGGGGAAGGGAAATGAGCAGTTCTTC. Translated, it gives CASSLLFPREGKGNEQFF.

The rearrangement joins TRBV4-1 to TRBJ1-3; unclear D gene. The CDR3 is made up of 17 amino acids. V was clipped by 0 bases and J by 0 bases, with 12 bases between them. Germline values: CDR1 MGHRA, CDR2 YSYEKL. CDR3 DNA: TGCGCCAGCAGCCAAGACAGTACCTCCTTCTCTGGAAACACCATATATTTT. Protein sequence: CASSQDSTSFSGNTIYF.

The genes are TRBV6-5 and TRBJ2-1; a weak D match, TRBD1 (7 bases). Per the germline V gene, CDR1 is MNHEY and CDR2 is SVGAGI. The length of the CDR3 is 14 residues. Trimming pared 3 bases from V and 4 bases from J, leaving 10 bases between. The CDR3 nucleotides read TGTGCCAGCAGTTATGCGGGACAGTACAATGAGCAGTTCTTC. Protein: CASSYAGQYNEQFF.

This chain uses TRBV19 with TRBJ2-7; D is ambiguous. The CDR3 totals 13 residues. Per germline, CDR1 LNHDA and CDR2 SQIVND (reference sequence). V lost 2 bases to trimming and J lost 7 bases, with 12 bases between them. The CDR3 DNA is TGTGCCAGTAGTATAAAGTACTTGAAGGAGCAGTACTTC. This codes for CASSIKYLKEQYF.

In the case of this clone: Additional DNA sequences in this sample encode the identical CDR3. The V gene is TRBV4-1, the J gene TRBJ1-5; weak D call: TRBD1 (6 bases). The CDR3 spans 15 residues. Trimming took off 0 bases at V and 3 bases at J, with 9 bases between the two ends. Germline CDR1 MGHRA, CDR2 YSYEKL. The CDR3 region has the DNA TGCGCCAGCAGCCAAGATCAGGGGTCCAATCAGCCCCAGCATTTT. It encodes CASSQDQGSNQPQHF.

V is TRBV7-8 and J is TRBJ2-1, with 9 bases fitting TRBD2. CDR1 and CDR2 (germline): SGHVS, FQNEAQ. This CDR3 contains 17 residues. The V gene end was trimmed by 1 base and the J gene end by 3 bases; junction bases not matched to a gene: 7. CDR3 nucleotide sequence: TGTGCCAGCAGCTTAGGCGGTCTTAGCGGGAGCTACAATGAGCAGTTCTTC. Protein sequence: CASSLGGLSGSYNEQFF.

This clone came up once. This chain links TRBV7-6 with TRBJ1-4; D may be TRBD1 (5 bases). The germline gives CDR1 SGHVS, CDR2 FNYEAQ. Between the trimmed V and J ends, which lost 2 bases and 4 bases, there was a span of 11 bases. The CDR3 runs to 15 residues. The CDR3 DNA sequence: TGTGCCAGCAGCTTAACTGGGGGGAGTAATGAAAAACTGTTTTTT. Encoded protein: CASSLTGGSNEKLFF.

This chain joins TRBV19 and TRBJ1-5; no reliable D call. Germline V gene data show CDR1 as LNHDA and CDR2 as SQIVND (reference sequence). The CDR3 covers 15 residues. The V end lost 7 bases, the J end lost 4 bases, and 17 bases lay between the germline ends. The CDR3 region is CASTQLPGGNQPQHF. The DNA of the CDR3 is TGTGCCAGTACACAGTTACCAGGAGGAAATCAGCCCCAGCATTTT.

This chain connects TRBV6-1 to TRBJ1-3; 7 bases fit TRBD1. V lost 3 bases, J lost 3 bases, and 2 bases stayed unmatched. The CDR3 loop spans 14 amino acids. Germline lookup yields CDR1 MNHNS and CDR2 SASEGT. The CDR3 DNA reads TGTGCCAGCAGTGAGGCAGGGGGTGGAAACACCATATATTTT. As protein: CASSEAGGGNTIYF.

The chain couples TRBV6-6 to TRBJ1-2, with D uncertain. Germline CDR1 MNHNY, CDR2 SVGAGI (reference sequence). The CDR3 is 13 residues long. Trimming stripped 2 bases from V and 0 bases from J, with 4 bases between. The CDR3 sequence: CASSYIANYGYTF. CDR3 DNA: TGTGCCAGCAGTTACATAGCTAACTATGGCTACACCTTC.

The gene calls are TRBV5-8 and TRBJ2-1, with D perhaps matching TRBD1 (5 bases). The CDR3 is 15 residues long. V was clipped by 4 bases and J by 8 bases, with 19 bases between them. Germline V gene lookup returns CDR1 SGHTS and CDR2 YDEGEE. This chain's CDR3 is CASSPVTVVIDEQFF. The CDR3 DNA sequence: TGTGCCAGCAGCCCGGTGACAGTGGTCATCGATGAGCAGTTCTTC. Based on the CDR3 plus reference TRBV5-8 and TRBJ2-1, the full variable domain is EAGVTQSPTHLIKTRGQQATLRCSPISGHTSVYWYQQALGLGLQFLLWYDEGEERNRGNFPPRFSGRQFPNYSSELNVNALELEDSALYLCASSPVTVVIDEQFFGPGTRLTVL.

The DNA for the CDR3 is TGTGCCAGCAGCCCTGGGACTAGCGGGAGAGTATATAATGAGCAGTTCTTC. Its translation is CASSPGTSGRVYNEQFF. The chain recombines TRBV11-2 with TRBJ2-1, with 14 bases identical to TRBD2. The CDR3 has 17 residues. Germline values: CDR1 SGHAT, CDR2 FQNNGV. V lost 5 bases, J lost 7 bases, and 10 bases stayed unmatched.

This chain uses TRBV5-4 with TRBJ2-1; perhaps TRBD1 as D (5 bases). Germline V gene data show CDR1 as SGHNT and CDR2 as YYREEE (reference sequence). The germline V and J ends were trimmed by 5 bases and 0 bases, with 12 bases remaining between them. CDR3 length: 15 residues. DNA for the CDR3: TGTGCCAGCAGGGCTGACAGTAGCTCCTACAATGAGCAGTTCTTC. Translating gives CASRADSSSYNEQFF.

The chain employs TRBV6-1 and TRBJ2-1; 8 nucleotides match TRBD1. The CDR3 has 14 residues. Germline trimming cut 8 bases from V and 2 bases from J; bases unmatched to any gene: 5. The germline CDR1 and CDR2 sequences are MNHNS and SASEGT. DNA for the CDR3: TGTGCCAGCGCCGACAGGGGACCCTACAATGAGCAGTTCTTC. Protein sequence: CASADRGPYNEQFF.

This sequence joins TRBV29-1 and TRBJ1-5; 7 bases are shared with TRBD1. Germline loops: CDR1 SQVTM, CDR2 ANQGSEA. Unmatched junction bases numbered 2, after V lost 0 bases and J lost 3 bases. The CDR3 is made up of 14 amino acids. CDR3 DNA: TGCAGCGTTGAAGAGGGACAGAACAATCAGCCCCAGCATTTT. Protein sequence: CSVEEGQNNQPQHF.

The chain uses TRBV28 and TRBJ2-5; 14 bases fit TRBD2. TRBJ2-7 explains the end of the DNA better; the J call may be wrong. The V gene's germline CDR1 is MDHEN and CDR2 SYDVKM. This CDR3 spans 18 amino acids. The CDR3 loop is CASSPGTSGRGGSYEQYF. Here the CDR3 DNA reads TGTGCCAGCAGCCCCGGGACTAGCGGGAGAGGGGGGTCCTACGAGCAGTACTTC.

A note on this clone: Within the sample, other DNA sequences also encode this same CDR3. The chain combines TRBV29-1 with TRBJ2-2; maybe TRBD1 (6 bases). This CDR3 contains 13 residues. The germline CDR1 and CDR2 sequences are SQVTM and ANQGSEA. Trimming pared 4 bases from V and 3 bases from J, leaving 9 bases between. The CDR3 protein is CSVGTVYTGELFF. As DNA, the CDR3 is TGCAGCGTTGGGACAGTATACACCGGGGAGCTGTTTTTT.

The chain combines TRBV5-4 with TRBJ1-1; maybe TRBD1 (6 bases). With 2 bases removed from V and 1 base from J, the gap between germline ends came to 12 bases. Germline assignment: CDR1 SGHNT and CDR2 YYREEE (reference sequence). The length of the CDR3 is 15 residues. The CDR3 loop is CASSFLVGQNTEAFF. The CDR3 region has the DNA TGTGCCAGCAGCTTCCTGGTGGGACAGAACACTGAAGCTTTCTTT. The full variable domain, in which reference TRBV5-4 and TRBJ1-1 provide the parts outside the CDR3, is ETGVTQSPTHLIKTRGQQVTLRCSSQSGHNTVSWYQQALGQGPQFIFQYYREEENGRGNFPPRFSGLQFPNYSSELNVNALELDDSALYLCASSFLVGQNTEAFFGQGTRLTVV.